This T cell receptor beta chain emerged from a study of T cells in Graves' hyperthyroidism and ophthalmopathy. This clonotype was detected ten times or more. The CDR3 extends over 15 amino acids. V was clipped by 7 bases and J by 3 bases; unmatched bases: 10. Per germline, CDR1 SGHRS and CDR2 YFSETQ. RNA transcripts gave rise to amplified TCR beta CDR3 regions. The HTBI set primed first-round TCR CDR3 RT-PCR. Each CDR3 protein is one row after TCRdb ran MiXCR on the multiplex PCR reads. The sample lists 500,000 to 550,000 distinct CDR3 sequences, around 20% occurring once. The chain links TRBV5-1 to TRBJ1-5; 7 bases agree with TRBD1. The sequenced sample was blood. The clonotype was recovered from a man aged 35-49 years with Graves' ophthalmopathy. The CDR3 sequence: CASRQGRSNNQPQHF. The CDR3 DNA reads as TGCGCCAGCCGACAGGGCCGATCGAACAATCAGCCCCAGCATTTT.